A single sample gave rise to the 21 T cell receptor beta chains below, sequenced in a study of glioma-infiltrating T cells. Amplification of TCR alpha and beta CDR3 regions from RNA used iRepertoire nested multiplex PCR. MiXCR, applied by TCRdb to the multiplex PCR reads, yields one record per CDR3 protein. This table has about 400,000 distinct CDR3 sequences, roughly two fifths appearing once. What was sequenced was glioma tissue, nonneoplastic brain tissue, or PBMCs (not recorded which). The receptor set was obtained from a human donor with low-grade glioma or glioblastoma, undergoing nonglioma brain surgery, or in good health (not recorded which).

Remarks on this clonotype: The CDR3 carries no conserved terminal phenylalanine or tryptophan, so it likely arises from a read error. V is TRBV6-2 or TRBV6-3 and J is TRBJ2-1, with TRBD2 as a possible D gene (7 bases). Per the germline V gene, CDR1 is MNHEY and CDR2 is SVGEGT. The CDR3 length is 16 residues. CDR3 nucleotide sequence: TGTGACAGCAGGTTGACGGGGGGCTCTTTCTACAATGAGCAGTTCCTC. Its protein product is CDSRLTGGSFYNEQFL.

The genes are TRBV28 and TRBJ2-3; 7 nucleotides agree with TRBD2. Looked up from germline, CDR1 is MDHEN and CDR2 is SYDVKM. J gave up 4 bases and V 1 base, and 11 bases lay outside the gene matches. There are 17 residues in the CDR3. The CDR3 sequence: CASSLYPVLGRADTQYF. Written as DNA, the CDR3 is TGTGCCAGCAGTTTATACCCTGTTTTGGGGAGGGCAGATACGCAGTATTTT. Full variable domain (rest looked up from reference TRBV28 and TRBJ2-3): DVKVTQSSRYLVKRTGEKVFLECVQDMDHENMFWYRQDPGLGLRLIYFSYDVKMKEKGDIPEGYSVSREKKERFSLILESASTNQTSMYLCASSLYPVLGRADTQYFGPGTRLTVL.

The CDR3 DNA reads as TGTGCCAGCAGCTTAGTATCCGGGGGGCCATACGAGCAGTACTTC. It specifies CASSLVSGGPYEQYF. This chain uses TRBV11-2 with TRBJ2-7, with D possibly TRBD2 on 7 matching bases. Germline CDR1 SGHAT, CDR2 FQNNGV. CDR3 length: 15 amino acids. The V end was cut by 1 base, the J end by 4 bases, with 14 bases between.

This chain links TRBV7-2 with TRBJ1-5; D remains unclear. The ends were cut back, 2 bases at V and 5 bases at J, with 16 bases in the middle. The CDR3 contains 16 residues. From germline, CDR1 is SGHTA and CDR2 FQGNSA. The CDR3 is CASSLRPGKLDQPQHF. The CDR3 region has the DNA TGTGCCAGCAGCTTAAGGCCGGGGAAGTTAGATCAGCCCCAGCATTTT. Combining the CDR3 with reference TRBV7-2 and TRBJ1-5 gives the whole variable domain GAGVSQSPSNKVTEKGKDVELRCDPISGHTALYWYRQSLGQGLEFLIYFQGNSAPDKSGLPSDRFSAERTGGSVSTLTIQRTQQEDSAVYLCASSLRPGKLDQPQHFGDGTRLSIL.

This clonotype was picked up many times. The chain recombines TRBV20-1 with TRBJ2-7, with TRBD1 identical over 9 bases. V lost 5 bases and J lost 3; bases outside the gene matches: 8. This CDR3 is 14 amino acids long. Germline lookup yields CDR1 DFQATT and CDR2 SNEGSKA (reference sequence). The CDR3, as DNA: TGCAGTGCTCGAAGACAGGGGGGTGACTACGAGCAGTACTTC. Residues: CSARRQGGDYEQYF.

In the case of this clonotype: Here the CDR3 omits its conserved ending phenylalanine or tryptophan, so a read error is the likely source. The DNA of the CDR3 is TGTGCCAGCAGTTATCGCTTAACCACTGAAGCTTTCTCT. It yields the protein CASSYRLTTEAFS. The chain links TRBV6-2 or TRBV6-3 to TRBJ1-1; D unclear. Germline V gives CDR1 MNHEY, CDR2 SVGEGT. The CDR3 totals 13 residues. V was cut by 3 bases and J by 4 bases, with 9 bases left in between.

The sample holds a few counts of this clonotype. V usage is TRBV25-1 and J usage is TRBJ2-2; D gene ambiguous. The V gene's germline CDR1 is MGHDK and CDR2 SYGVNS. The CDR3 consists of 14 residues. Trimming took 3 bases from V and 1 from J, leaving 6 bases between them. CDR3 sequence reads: CASSDWGNTGELFF. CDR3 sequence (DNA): TGTGCCAGCAGTGACTGGGGGAACACCGGGGAGCTGTTTTTT.

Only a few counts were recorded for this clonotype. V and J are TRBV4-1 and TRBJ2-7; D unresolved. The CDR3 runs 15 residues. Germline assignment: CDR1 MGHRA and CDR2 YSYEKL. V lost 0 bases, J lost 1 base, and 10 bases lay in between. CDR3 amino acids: CASSQDRSRSYEQYF. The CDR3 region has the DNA TGCGCCAGCAGCCAAGATCGGAGTCGGTCCTACGAGCAGTACTTC.

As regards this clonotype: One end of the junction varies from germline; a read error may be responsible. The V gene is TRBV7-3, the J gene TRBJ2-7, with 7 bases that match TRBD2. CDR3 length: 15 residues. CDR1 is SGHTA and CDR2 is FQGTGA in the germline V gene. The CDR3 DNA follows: TGTGCCAGCAGCTTAGGGGCTAGCGGATTCTACGAGCGGTACTTC. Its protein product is CASSLGASGFYERYF.

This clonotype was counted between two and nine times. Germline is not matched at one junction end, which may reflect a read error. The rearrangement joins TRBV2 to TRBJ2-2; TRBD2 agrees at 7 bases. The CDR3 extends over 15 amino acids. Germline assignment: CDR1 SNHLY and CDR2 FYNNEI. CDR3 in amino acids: CTSSASGGNTGELFF. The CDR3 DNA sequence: TGTACCAGCAGTGCTAGCGGAGGAAACACCGGGGAGCTGTTTTTT.

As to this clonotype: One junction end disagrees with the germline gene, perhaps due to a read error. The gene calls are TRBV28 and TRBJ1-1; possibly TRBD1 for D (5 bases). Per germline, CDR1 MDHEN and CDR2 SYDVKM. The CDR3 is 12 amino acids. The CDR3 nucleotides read TGTGCCAGCAGTTTGAGGGGCACTGTAGCTTTCTTT. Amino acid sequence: CASSLRGTVAFF.

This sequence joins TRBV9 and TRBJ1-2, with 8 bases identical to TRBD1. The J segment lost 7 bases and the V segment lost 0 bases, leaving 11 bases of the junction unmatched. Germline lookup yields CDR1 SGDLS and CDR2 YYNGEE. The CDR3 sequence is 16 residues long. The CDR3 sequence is CASSVVGAGGPGGYTF. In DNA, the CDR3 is TGTGCCAGCAGCGTAGTTGGGGCAGGGGGCCCGGGTGGCTACACCTTC. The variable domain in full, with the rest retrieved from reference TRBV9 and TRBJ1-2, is DSGVTQTPKHLITATGQRVTLRCSPRSGDLSVYWYQQSLDQGLQFLIQYYNGEERAKGNILERFSAQQFPDLHSELNLSSLELGDSALYFCASSVVGAGGPGGYTFGSGTRLTVV.

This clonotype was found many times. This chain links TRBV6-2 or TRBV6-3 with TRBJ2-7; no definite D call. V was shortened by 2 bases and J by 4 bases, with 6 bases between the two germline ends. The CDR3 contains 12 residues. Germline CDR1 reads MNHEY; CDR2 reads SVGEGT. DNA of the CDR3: TGTGCCAGCAGTTACGAAGGGTACGAGCAGTACTTC. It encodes CASSYEGYEQYF.

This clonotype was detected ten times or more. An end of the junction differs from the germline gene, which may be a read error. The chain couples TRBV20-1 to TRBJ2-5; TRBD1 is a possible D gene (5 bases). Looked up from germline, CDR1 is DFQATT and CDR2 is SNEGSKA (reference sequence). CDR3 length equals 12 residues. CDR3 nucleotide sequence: TGCAGCGCTAAAGGCCCAGGGGAGACCCAGTACTTC. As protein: CSAKGPGETQYF.

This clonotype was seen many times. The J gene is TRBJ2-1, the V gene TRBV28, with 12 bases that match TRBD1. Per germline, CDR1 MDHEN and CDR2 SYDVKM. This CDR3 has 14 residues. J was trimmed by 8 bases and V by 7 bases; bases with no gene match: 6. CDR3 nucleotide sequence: TGTGCCAGCAACACGGGACAGGGGGCGTATGAGCAGTTCTTC. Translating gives CASNTGQGAYEQFF.

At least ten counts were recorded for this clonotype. CDR3 in amino acids: CANPGTGDNSPLHF. The DNA for the CDR3 is TGTGCCAACCCCGGGACAGGGGATAATTCACCCCTCCACTTT. The V and J genes are TRBV6-1 and TRBJ1-6, with TRBD1 identical over 10 bases. The V and J ends lost 10 bases and 5 bases, in that order; junction bases with no gene match: 5. CDR3 length: 14 residues. Germline assignment: CDR1 MNHNS and CDR2 SASEGT.

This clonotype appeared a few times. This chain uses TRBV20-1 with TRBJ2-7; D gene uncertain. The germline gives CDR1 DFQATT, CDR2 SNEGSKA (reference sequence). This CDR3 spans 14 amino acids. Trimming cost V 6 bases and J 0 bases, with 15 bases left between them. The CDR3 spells CSAPPGVSSYEQYF. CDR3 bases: TGCAGTGCCCCTCCTGGCGTCAGCTCCTACGAGCAGTACTTC.

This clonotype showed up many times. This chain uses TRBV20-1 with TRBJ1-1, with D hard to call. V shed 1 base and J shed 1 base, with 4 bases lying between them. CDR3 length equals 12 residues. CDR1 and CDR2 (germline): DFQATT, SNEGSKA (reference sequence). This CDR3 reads CSARVQNTEAFF. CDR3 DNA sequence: TGCAGTGCTAGAGTGCAGAACACTGAAGCTTTCTTT.

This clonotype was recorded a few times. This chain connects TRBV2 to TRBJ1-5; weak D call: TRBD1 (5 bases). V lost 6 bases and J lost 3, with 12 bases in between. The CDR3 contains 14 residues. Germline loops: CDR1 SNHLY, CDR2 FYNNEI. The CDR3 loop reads CASRPDRYNQPQHF. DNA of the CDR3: TGTGCCAGCAGGCCCGACAGATACAATCAGCCCCAGCATTTT.

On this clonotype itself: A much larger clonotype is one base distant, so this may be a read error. CDR3 in DNA: TGCAGTGCTAGTTACGGGACAGTATCCTACGAGCAGTACTTC. It codes for CSASYGTVSYEQYF. V usage is TRBV20-1 and J usage is TRBJ2-7, with TRBD1 identical over 7 bases. V was clipped by 3 bases and J by 1 base; unmatched bases: 6. The V gene's germline CDR1 is DFQATT and CDR2 SNEGSKA (reference sequence). The CDR3 has 14 residues.

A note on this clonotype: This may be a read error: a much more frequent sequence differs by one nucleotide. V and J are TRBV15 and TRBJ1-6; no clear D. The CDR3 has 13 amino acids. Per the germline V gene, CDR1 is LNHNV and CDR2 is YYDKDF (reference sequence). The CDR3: CATRRVLGAPLHF. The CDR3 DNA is TGTGCCACCAGAAGAGTGCTCGGCGCACCCCTCCACTTT.